The rows below give T cell receptor beta chains drawn from one sample of a study of HIV-infected patients and healthy controls. MiXCR, applied by TCRdb to the 5' RACE reads, yields one record per CDR3 protein. The table lists 9,500 or so distinct CDR3 sequences, about 5% of them singletons. The sequences come from blood, collected before antiretroviral therapy. The source of these receptors is an adult with HIV infection. Each CDR3 is given with its conserved first and last residue. A D gene is named only where the DNA matches it firmly. Only part of the rows carry a size: once, few, many, or a class if the clone is expanded.

TRBJ1-2 | TRBV6-1 | few | NA | CASSEGAANYGYTF | TGTGCCAGCAGTGAAGGAGCAGCTAACTATGGCTACACCTTC
TRBJ2-3 | TRBV15 | many | TRBD2 | CSPPSSSGGTTSTDTQYF | TGTTCACCACCCTCGTCCAGCGGGGGAACCACTAGCACAGATACGCAGTATTTT
TRBJ2-3 | TRBV7-9 | medium-sized | NA | CASSVSGLPVSYF | TGTGCCAGCAGCGTATCGGGACTCCCAGTATCGTATTTT
TRBJ2-7 | TRBV12-3/TRBV12-4 | medium-sized | NA | CASSWQNNYEQYF | TGTGCCAGCAGTTGGCAAAACAACTACGAGCAGTACTTC
TRBJ1-1 | TRBV19 | many | NA | CASTPLGTYQNTEAFF | TGTGCCAGTACGCCCCTTGGGACTTACCAGAACACTGAAGCTTTCTTT
TRBJ2-7 | TRBV7-6 | NA | TRBD1 | CASSLGDRGSYEQYF | TGTGCCAGCAGCTTAGGGGACAGGGGGTCCTACGAGCAGTACTTC
TRBJ2-1 | TRBV7-2 | many | TRBD2 | CASSLGPIGLASLRSYNEQFF | TGTGCCAGCAGCTTGGGGCCCATTGGACTAGCTTCCTTACGCTCCTACAATGAGCAGTTCTTC
TRBJ2-3 | TRBV19 | many | TRBD2 | CASTAGGFSTDTQYF | TGTGCCAGCACAGCGGGGGGCTTCAGCACAGATACGCAGTATTTT
TRBJ2-1 | TRBV7-6 | many | NA | CASSFRDNYNEQFF | TGTGCCAGCAGCTTCCGGGACAACTACAATGAGCAGTTCTTC
TRBJ2-1 | TRBV12-3/TRBV12-4 | many | NA | CASSLGVHEQFF | TGTGCCAGCAGTTTAGGTGTGCATGAGCAGTTCTTC
TRBJ2-1 | TRBV2 | many | NA | CASYGSSSRTYNEQFF | TGTGCCAGCTATGGCTCTTCCTCGAGAACCTACAATGAGCAGTTCTTC
TRBJ2-7 | TRBV7-6 | many | NA | CASSLAADKNEQYF | TGTGCCAGCAGCTTAGCCGCTGACAAAAACGAGCAGTACTTC
TRBJ2-1 | TRBV18 | NA | NA | CASSPGVPYNEQFF | TGTGCCAGCTCACCGGGTGTACCCTACAATGAGCAGTTCTTC
TRBJ2-3 | TRBV11-2 | many | NA | CASSLEQQRTDTQYF | TGTGCCAGCAGCTTAGAACAACAACGCACAGATACGCAGTATTTT
TRBJ2-3 | TRBV19 | many | TRBD2 | CASSKLSGDITDTQYF | TGTGCCAGTAGTAAGCTCAGCGGGGATATCACAGATACGCAGTATTTT
TRBJ2-5 | TRBV6-6 | medium-sized | TRBD1 | CASSTTGTGVSETQYF | TGTGCCAGCAGTACCACCGGGACAGGGGTCTCGGAGACCCAGTACTTC
TRBJ2-7 | TRBV11-2 | many | NA | CASSLDPGTGTYEQYF | TGTGCCAGCAGCTTAGACCCGGGGACGGGGACGTACGAGCAGTACTTC
TRBJ2-5 | TRBV5-1 | NA | TRBD2 | CASSLALAGGETQYF | TGCGCCAGCAGCTTGGCGCTAGCGGGGGGAGAGACCCAGTACTTC
TRBJ1-5 | TRBV15 | many | NA | CATSRDLLKPLGNQPQHF | TGTGCCACCAGCAGAGATCTCCTGAAGCCCTTGGGCAATCAGCCCCAGCATTTT
TRBJ2-1 | TRBV6-2/TRBV6-3 | many | NA | CASSPLFGTTSNEQFF | TGTGCCAGCAGCCCCCTTTTTGGCACGACTAGTAATGAGCAGTTCTTC
TRBJ2-2 | TRBV11-1 | medium-sized | TRBD2 | CASSLAGGGGLVLFF | TGTGCCAGCAGCTTAGCTGGAGGCGGGGGATTAGTGCTGTTTTTT
TRBJ2-1 | TRBV5-1 | many | NA | CASSLKPTDEQFF | TGCGCCAGCAGCTTGAAACCGACCGATGAGCAGTTCTTC
TRBJ2-7 | TRBV5-4 | many | NA | CASSLGGPSSYEQYF | TGTGCCAGCAGCTTGGGAGGTCCATCCTCCTACGAGCAGTACTTC
TRBJ2-1 | TRBV7-2 | medium-sized | TRBD2 | CASSLGLAGGPLDYEQFF | TGTGCCAGCAGCCTGGGACTAGCGGGAGGGCCCTTAGACTATGAGCAGTTCTTC
TRBJ1-4 | TRBV2 | many | TRBD1 | CASSVLGQGGEKLFF | TGTGCCAGCAGTGTCCTAGGACAGGGTGGTGAAAAACTGTTTTTT
TRBJ2-1 | TRBV20-1 | many | NA | CSARVYSTTYNEQFF | TGCAGTGCTAGGGTATATAGCACCACCTACAATGAGCAGTTCTTC
TRBJ2-7 | TRBV28 | medium-sized | NA | CASSPLGSPNSAYEQYF | TGTGCCAGCAGTCCACTTGGGTCCCCTAATTCGGCCTACGAGCAGTACTTC
TRBJ2-5 | TRBV11-2 | many | NA | CAGSGAGETQYF | TGTGCCGGATCGGGGGCTGGGGAGACCCAGTACTTC
TRBJ2-7 | TRBV5-1 | NA | TRBD2 | CASSLESGGPYEQYF | TGCGCCAGCAGCTTGGAGAGCGGGGGTCCCTACGAGCAGTACTTC
TRBJ1-1 | TRBV18 | many | TRBD1 | CASSRQGSTEAFF | TGTGCCAGCTCAAGACAGGGGTCCACTGAAGCTTTCTTT
TRBJ2-7 | TRBV20-1 | many | TRBD2 | CSAPGLAGDRPYEQYF | TGCAGTGCCCCCGGACTAGCGGGAGATCGACCCTACGAGCAGTACTTC
TRBJ1-3 | TRBV11-2 | NA | NA | CASSYSGTQGNTIYF | TGTGCCAGCAGCTACTCCGGGACACAAGGAAACACCATATATTTT
TRBJ2-7 | TRBV4-1 | many | NA | CASSQVPDYEQYF | TGCGCCAGCAGCCAAGTACCAGACTACGAGCAGTACTTC
TRBJ1-2 | TRBV7-9 | many | NA | CASSSPLGYGYTF | TGTGCCAGCAGCTCCCCCTTAGGCTATGGCTACACCTTC
TRBJ2-7 | TRBV20-1 | many | NA | CSASRPGSSYEQYF | TGCAGTGCTAGCCGGCCGGGCAGCTCCTACGAGCAGTACTTC
TRBJ2-7 | TRBV6-6 | many | TRBD1 | CASSYPSDRDFSYEQYF | TGTGCCAGCAGTTACCCAAGCGACAGGGATTTCTCCTACGAGCAGTACTTC
TRBJ2-1 | TRBV28 | medium-sized | TRBD2 | CASSLYGTSGNPKSNEQFF | TGTGCCAGCAGTTTATACGGGACTAGCGGGAACCCAAAATCTAATGAGCAGTTCTTC
TRBJ2-5 | TRBV20-1 | many | NA | CSARDRGRQYF | TGCAGTGCTAGAGATCGGGGTCGCCAGTACTTC
TRBJ2-1 | TRBV11-2 | many | NA | CASSYSHEQFF | TGTGCCAGCAGCTACAGCCATGAGCAGTTCTTC
TRBJ2-2 | TRBV3-1 | many | NA | CASSQAWGKAGELFF | TGTGCCAGCAGCCAAGCATGGGGAAAAGCCGGGGAGCTGTTTTTT
TRBJ1-2 | TRBV4-2 | medium-sized | NA | CASSQDVGVNYGYTF | TGTGCCAGCAGCCAAGACGTGGGAGTTAACTATGGCTACACCTTC
TRBJ2-3 | TRBV6-1 | medium-sized | TRBD2 | CASSGQIAGIIDTQYF | TGTGCCAGCAGCGGTCAGATAGCGGGAATCATAGATACGCAGTATTTT